Described below is a single TCR beta chain sequence and its context. Its antigen is not yet known. No much larger clone is present one base from it, and per-base qualities are unavailable. In total, approximately 700 healthy bone marrow donors made up the cohort. At the time of sampling, all cohort members were nominally healthy, though unrecorded immune exposures were likely present. The donor was CMV seropositive and was included in the group of 250 to 300 seropositive cohort members. A peripheral blood sample was collected from each donor, and TCR beta sequencing was performed on peripheral blood mononuclear cells. The Qiagen DNeasy Blood Extraction Kit was used to extract genomic DNA from the blood cell samples. This specimen belongs to a study of cytomegalovirus exposure and HLA in healthy donors (dated by TCRdb to about 2017). As for the study more broadly: An earlier analysis of some 500 of the donors reported more than 250 Gb of sequence data and 117 million unique TCR beta sequences from around 200 million T cells. The number of typed donors differed by locus: roughly 629-630 for A, B, C, DRB1 and DQB1; 500 to 550 for DQA1; approximately 600 for DPA1; and roughly 470 for DPB1. Class I and class II HLA loci were covered by the typing at four-digit resolution. Every repertoire in the discovery cohort had been generated on one and the same sequencing platform. To predict cytomegalovirus infection status, the study combined high-throughput TCR immunosequencing, statistical association of individual TCRs with disease status, and machine learning. Donor age, sex, ethnicity and CMV serostatus were compiled alongside the repertoire data. Roughly 300 gigabases of sequencing data and 78 million or so unique TCR sequences were included in an early release covering several hundred HLA-typed donors. On average, roughly 250,000 unique TCR beta nucleotide sequences were sequenced per donor among 350 to 400 genotyped donors of the cohort, with 15% to 20% of those sequences being non-productive. In addition to the first cohort of 650 to 800 subjects, a separate validation cohort of over 90 different subjects was used. About five DR-DQ haplotypes were handled as single units for association and clustering, since linkage in the cohort was strong. A later genetic analysis took genome-wide SNP genotypes for about 55% of the roughly 700 donors and used that subset as a discovery cohort. To decide whether each TCR beta V gene segment behaved as functional or pseudogenic, an earlier analysis of some 600 of the donors relied on high-throughput TCR beta sequencing. The study was designed to test whether signatures of past pathogen exposure could be identified by cataloging public T cell receptors. In a later analysis, previously published TCR beta repertoires from 666 donors were re-analyzed and high-resolution HLA genotyping was added so that TCR occurrence patterns could be studied. Of the roughly 400 genotyped donors, 81% were placed in the genetic ancestry cluster associated with self-reported Caucasian donors. Rather than using new phenotypic data, the later analysis identified candidate immune exposures from TCR beta sequences and from how often those sequences occurred across donors. The T cell repertoires of several hundred subjects were profiled by immunosequencing and related to cytomegalovirus serostatus.

Trimming costs V 7 bases and J 0 bases, and their ends lie 6 bases apart. From its cysteine to its phenylalanine, the CDR3 spans 12 amino acids. The retained sequence is limited to the CDR3, 36 bases, with the frame set at the first base. The germline V gene yields MDHEN for CDR1 and SYDVKM for CDR2. The library was produced with the immunoSEQ multiplex PCR assay. The multiplex PCR relied on a mix of 60 forward primers for TCR Vbeta segments and 13 reverse primers for TCR Jbeta segments. The CDR3 region of rearranged TCR beta genes was amplified from genomic DNA with a multiplex PCR assay. On the Illumina HiSeq System, the amplified TCR beta libraries were sequenced as 87-base-pair reads. Regarding the original processing steps: A later analysis tallied around 87 million unique TCR beta chains across the 666 repertoires, and some 10 million of those chains were shared by two or more donors. A nearest-neighbor algorithm error-corrected the raw reads and collapsed the reads into unique sequences, merging closely related sequences to remove PCR and sequencing errors. CDR3 sequences were aligned to IMGT reference sequences to assign V, D and J gene segments. For a sequence to be retained, at least a six-nucleotide match to both a V gene segment and a J gene segment was required. A rearrangement counted as productive if the CDR3 had no stop codons and remained in frame with V and J, and every other rearrangement counted as non-productive. Following IMGT convention, CDR3 was defined as the stretch from the second conserved V-encoded cysteine up to the conserved J-encoded phenylalanine. The earlier analysis of about 620 of the donors excluded sequences that lacked an unambiguous match to a single V gene segment. In an earlier analysis of approximately 590 of the donors, V segments were called functional above 56.7% productive rearrangements and were called segregating when the between-donor standard deviation exceeded 5%. A statistical classification framework was developed to diagnose cytomegalovirus status using the catalog of TCR beta chain sequences. A later analysis assigned V and J genes by comparing TCR nucleotide sequences with IMGT/GENE-DB human TR gene sequences. In a later analysis, CDR3 sequences and most-parsimonious VDJ recombination scenarios were assigned using the TCRdist pipeline. In a later analysis, each TCR beta chain was defined by its CDR3 amino acid sequence together with its V-gene family, and reads without a unique V-gene family were excluded. To address suspected cross-contamination and a sequencing artifact, a later analysis removed approximately 600 highly shared, low-generation-probability nucleotide sequences. In a later analysis, a clonal expansion index for each public chain was calculated from normalized within-repertoire ranks of inferred template counts. Generation probabilities in a later analysis came from a VDJ recombination model fitted to out-of-frame rearrangements, and those results were checked against IGoR. Hypergeometric tests were used in a later analysis to score TCR-TCR, TCR-HLA and TCR-CMV co-occurrence, with a repertoire-size bias correction applied to the TCR pairs. In a later analysis, false discovery rates were estimated by permuting HLA or CMV assignments 20 times. In a later analysis, co-occurring TCRs were grouped with DBSCAN, and TCRdist sequence similarity was added when clustering was performed within HLA-allele-positive subsets. For co-occurrence clustering, repertoires with fewer than 30,000 or more than 120,000 public chains were excluded, along with five repertoires with anomalous nucleotide sharing. This is the immuneACCESS table as TCRdb keeps it, with only in-frame sequences that have V and J called. A part of the clones is gone; compared with another copy, unresolved V genes explain less than half, and the rest is unexplained. That table supplies the V and J calls and clone size; D and trimming were determined from the DNA. The sample table contains more than 100,000 clones; only one count was recorded for around 76% of them. The ten biggest clones cover about a tenth of the sample.

The research as a whole found: Sequencing depth was assumed to be roughly uniform across donors in the presence/absence analyses, though that assumption may not hold. According to the authors, the approach could potentially be generalized to other disease states and immunological phenotypes. A further reported finding was that TCR beta sequences accurately predicted the HLA-A and HLA-B alleles for most subjects in the first cohort. Strong co-occurrence of HLA alleles, especially DR and DQ, made assigning TCR associations to individual alleles difficult. In vitro tests confirmed that a few of the cytomegalovirus-associated TCR beta chains recognize cytomegalovirus antigens. The classifier was reported to diagnose cytomegalovirus status with high specificity and sensitivity in both the original and validation cohorts. HLA typing was unavailable for some donors at each locus, so association tests used only the typed subset. In a later analysis, the rate of TCR association differed among HLA loci, with DRB1 alleles having the most associated TCRs and HLA-C alleles having the fewest. A later analysis reported that several top co-occurrence clusters appeared linked to parvovirus B19, influenza, CMV and Epstein-Barr virus. Correlated functional status among segregating V segments might be attributable to linkage disequilibrium, but an unknown experimental factor could not be ruled out. Immune exposure information for the cohort was limited to CMV serostatus. The 87-base-pair reads could not distinguish some IMGT-functional V segments, including TRBV6-2 and TRBV6-3, so those segments were excluded. An association between a missense DCLRE1C variant and V-gene and J-gene trimming of TCR beta chains was found in a later genetic analysis and replicated in an independent cohort. Some 16 rarely observed V segments, including chromosome 9 orphons, were excluded from the earlier analysis of approximately 500 of the donors because counts were too low. In an earlier analysis of some 500 of the donors, most TCR beta V segments were observed in productive rearrangements about 87% or about 30% of the time, broadly matching IMGT annotations. A later analysis found that HLA-associated TCR beta chains were more clonally expanded and had lower generation probabilities than equally common non-associated chains. In a later genetic analysis, fewer N-insertions in productive TCRs were reported among donors in an Asian-associated ancestry cluster than the roughly 670-donor mean. This cohort had only TCR beta chains sequenced, and the lack of alpha or paired-chain data limited which features could be detected. Most TCR sequences were observed very rarely across donors, whereas some public TCRs were present in many individuals. A later analysis found that most CMV-associated TCR beta chains appeared HLA-restricted, with HLA associations seemingly driven largely by CMV exposure. A cluster of highly shared sequence variants was judged likely to be a technical artifact of the sequencing pipeline. In the study, some 160 TCR beta chains were listed as associated with cytomegalovirus. Specific HLA alleles were associated with over 15,000 TCR beta sequences at a false discovery rate of 0.05 in a later analysis.

The sample consisted of PBMCs. The sequence was collected from a woman aged 18-29 years in good health and CMV-seropositive. The receptor chain draws on TRBV28 and TRBJ1-1, with the D gene not confidently named. The CDR3 region has the sequence CASNQVNTEAFF. At the DNA level, the sequence is TGTGCCAGCAACCAGGTGAACACTGAAGCTTTCTTT.